The TCR beta chain described here comes from a study of T cells in tumors after PD-1 blockade. The CDR3 runs 13 residues. V was cut by 7 bases and J by 1 base, with 10 bases left in between. The germline CDR1 and CDR2 sequences are MGHDK and SYGVNS. Repertoires were generated with immunoSEQ multiplex PCR, while TCRdb's copy carries only in-frame clones and drops some. This sample has some 43,000 clones; around 85% occur once, and the top ten carry about 3.8%. The chain carries TRBV25-1 and TRBJ2-5; D is perhaps TRBD2 (6 bases). This TCR came from a human donor with basal cell carcinoma. The source was PBMCs, collected before anti-PD-1 treatment. In DNA form, the CDR3 reads TGTGCCAGCAAGTGGGGGGTCCAAGAGACCCAGTACTTC. Its translation: CASKWGVQETQYF.